The 6 T cell receptor beta chains given below trace back to one sample, sequenced in a study of blood T cell repertoires in COVID-19. The data were produced by immunoSEQ multiplex PCR, yet TCRdb's version contains in-frame clones alone and is incomplete. Here the sample spans 200,000 to 300,000 clones, more than 75% being singletons. The sequencing sample was made of peripheral blood. These receptors all stem from a man in his forties who had recovered from COVID-19.

This clone turned up a few times. The chain couples TRBV9 to TRBJ2-3; the D gene is possibly TRBD2 (5 bases). Between the trimmed V and J ends, which lost 3 bases and 1 base, there was a span of 9 bases. The germline V gene has CDR1 SGDLS and CDR2 YYNGEE. The CDR3 consists of 14 residues. The chain's CDR3 is CASSEYGGTDTQYF. Here the CDR3 DNA reads TGTGCCAGCAGCGAGTACGGGGGCACAGATACGCAGTATTTT.

The rearrangement links TRBV9 to TRBJ2-3; D might be TRBD1 (6 bases). Germline V lookup: CDR1 SGDLS, CDR2 YYNGEE. The CDR3 is 18 amino acids. V was cut by 4 bases and J by 2 bases, with 23 bases left in between. The CDR3 spells CASSTRPLGQLHTDTQYF. The CDR3 coding sequence is TGTGCCAGCAGCACCCGACCCCTTGGACAGCTCCACACAGATACGCAGTATTTT.

The V gene is TRBV4-1, the J gene TRBJ2-7; TRBD2 agrees at 10 bases. The CDR3 is made up of 16 amino acids. The V gene end was trimmed by 0 bases and the J gene end by 0 bases; junction bases not matched to a gene: 2. Germline V CDR1 and CDR2: MGHRA, YSYEKL. CDR3 bases: TGCGCCAGCAGCCAAGAGGGACTAGCGATCTCCTACGAGCAGTACTTC. This encodes CASSQEGLAISYEQYF.

This chain links TRBV9 with TRBJ2-5, with 7 bases fitting TRBD2. This CDR3 spans 16 amino acids. The junction had 6 bases not matched to a gene; V was cut back by 0 bases and J by 1 base. From germline, CDR1 is SGDLS and CDR2 YYNGEE. Here the CDR3 DNA reads TGTGCCAGCAGCGTAGGTCCTAGCGGATCCCAAGAGACCCAGTACTTC. It yields the protein CASSVGPSGSQETQYF.

CDR3 nucleotide sequence: TGCGCCAGCAGCCGACTAGCGGGCAGACGGAACGAGCAGTACTTC. Its protein product is CASSRLAGRRNEQYF. The V and J genes are TRBV5-1 and TRBJ2-7, with 10 bases that match TRBD2. CDR1 and CDR2 (germline): SGHRS, YFSETQ. CDR3 size: 15 residues. The V segment lost 4 bases and the J segment 5 bases; nucleotides outside the gene matches: 9.

This clone was recorded once. The V call is TRBV6-5, the J call TRBJ1-1; 9 bases map to TRBD1. Germline values: CDR1 MNHEY, CDR2 SVGAGI. J gave up 4 bases and V 4 bases, and 4 bases lay outside the gene matches. The CDR3 length is 14 residues. The CDR3 region is CASSWTGQGTEAFF. CDR3 DNA: TGTGCCAGCAGTTGGACGGGACAGGGCACTGAAGCTTTCTTT.